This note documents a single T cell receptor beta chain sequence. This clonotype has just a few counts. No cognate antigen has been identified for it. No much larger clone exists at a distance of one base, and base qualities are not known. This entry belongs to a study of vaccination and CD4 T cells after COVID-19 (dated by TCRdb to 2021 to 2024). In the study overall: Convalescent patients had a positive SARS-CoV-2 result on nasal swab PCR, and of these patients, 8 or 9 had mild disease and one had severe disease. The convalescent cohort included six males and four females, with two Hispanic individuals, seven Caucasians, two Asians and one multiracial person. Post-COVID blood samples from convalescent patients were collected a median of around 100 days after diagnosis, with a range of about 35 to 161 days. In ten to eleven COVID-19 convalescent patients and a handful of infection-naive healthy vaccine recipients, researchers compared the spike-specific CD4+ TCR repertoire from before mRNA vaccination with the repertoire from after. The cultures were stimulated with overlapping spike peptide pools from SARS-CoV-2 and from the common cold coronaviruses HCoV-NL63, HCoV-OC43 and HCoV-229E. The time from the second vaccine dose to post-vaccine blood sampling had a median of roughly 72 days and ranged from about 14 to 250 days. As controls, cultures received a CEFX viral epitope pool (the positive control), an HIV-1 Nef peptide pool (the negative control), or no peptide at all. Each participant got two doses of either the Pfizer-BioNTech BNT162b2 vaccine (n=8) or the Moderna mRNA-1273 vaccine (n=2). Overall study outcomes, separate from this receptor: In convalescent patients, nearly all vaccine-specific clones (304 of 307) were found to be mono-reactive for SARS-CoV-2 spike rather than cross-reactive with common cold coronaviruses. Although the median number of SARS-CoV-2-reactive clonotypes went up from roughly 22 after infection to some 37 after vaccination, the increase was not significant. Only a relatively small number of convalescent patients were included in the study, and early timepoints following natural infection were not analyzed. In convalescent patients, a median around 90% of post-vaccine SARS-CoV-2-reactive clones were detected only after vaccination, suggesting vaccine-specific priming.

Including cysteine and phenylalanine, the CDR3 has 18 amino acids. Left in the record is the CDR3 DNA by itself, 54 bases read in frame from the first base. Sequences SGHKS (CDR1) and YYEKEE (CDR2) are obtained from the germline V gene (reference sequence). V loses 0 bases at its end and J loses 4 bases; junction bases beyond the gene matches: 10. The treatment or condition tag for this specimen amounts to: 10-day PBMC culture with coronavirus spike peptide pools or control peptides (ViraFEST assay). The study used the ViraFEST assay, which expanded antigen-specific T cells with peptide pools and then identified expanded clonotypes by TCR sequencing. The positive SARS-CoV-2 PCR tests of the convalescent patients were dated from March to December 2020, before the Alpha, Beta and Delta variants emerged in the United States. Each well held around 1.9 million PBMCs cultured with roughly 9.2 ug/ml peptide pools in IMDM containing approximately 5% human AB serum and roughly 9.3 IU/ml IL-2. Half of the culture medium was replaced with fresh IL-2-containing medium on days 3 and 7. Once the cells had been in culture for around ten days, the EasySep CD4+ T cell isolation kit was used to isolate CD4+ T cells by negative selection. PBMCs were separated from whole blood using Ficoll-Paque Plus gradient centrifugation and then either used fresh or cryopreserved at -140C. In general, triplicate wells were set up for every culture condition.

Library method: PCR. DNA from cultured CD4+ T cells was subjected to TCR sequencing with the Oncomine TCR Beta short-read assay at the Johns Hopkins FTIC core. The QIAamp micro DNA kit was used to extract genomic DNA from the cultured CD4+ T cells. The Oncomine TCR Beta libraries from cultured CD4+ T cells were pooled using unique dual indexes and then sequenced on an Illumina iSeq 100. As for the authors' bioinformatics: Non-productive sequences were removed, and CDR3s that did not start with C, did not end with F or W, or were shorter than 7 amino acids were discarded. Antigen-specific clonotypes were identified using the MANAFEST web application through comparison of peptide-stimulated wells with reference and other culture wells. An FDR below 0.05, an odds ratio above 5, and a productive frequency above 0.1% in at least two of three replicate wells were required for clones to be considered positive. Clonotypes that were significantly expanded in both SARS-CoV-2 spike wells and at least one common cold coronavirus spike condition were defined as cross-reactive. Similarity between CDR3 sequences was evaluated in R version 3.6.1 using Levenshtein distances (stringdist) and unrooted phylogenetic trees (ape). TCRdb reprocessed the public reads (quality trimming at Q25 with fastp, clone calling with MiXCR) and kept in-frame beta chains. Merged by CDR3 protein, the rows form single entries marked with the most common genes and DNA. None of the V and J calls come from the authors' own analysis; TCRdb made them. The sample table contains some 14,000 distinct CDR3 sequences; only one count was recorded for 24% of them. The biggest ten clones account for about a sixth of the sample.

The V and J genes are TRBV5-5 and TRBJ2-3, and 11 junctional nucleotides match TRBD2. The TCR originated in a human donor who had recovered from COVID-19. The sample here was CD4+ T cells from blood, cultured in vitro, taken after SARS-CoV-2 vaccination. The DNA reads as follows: TGTGCCAGCAGCTTGGTGCTAGCGGGAGGAGGTAGCGCAGATACGCAGTATTTT. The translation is CASSLVLAGGGSADTQYF.